This T cell receptor (beta chain) is drawn from a study of cytotoxic CD8 clonotypes in ibrutinib-treated CLL. Study information: Among responders, about 25 were partial and 2 complete; after median approximately 68 months, about 15 stayed remitted and roughly 12 progressed.

The repertoire was sequenced with immunoSEQ multiplex PCR; TCRdb's copy has only in-frame clones and lacks some. This sample has 250,000 to 350,000 clones; 65% to 85% occur once, and the top ten carry 5.6%. Germline loops: CDR1 MGHRA, CDR2 YSYEKL. The CDR3 loop spans 18 amino acids. Turning to this clone: Germline is not matched at one junction end, which may reflect a read error. This CDR3 is also generated by other DNA sequences in the sample.

The sequenced sample was PBMCs, obtained at disease progression, from a patient treated with ibrutinib. This clonotype was sampled from a human donor with chronic lymphocytic leukemia. V and J are TRBV4-1 and TRBJ2-7; TRBD1 agrees at 9 bases. The CDR3 protein is CASSQDWRGTGSAFEQYF. DNA for the CDR3: TGCGCCAGCAGTCAAGATTGGAGGGGGACAGGGTCAGCTTTCGAGCAGTACTTC.